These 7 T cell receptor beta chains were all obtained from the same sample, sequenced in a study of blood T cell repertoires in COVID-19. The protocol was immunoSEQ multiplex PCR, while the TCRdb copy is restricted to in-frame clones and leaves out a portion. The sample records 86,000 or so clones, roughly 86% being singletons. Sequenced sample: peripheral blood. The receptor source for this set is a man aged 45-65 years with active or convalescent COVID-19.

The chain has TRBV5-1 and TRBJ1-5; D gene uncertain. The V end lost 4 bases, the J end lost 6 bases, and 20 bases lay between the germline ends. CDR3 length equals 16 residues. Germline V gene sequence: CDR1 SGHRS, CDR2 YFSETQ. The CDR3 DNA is TGCGCCAGCAGCCCTCGACCACGGGGTGAGAGTCAGCCCCAGCATTTT. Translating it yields CASSPRPRGESQPQHF.

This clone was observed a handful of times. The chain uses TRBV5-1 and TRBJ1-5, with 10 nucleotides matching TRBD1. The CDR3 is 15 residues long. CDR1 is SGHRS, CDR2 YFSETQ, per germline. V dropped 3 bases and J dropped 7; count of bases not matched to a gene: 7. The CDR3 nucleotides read TGCGCCAGCAGCTACACCGGGGACAGGGGACAGCCCCAGCATTTT. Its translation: CASSYTGDRGQPQHF.

CDR3 sequence: CASSSGRRGAGGNTIYF. CDR3 coding DNA: TGCGCCAGCAGCAGCGGACGCCGGGGTGCGGGTGGAAACACCATATATTTT. This chain joins TRBV5-1 and TRBJ1-3; D uncertain. The germline V gene has CDR1 SGHRS and CDR2 YFSETQ. The CDR3 contains 17 residues. Trimming took 4 bases from V and 3 from J, leaving 20 bases between them. Filled out from reference TRBV5-1 and TRBJ1-3, the complete variable domain reads KAGVTQTPRYLIKTRGQQVTLSCSPISGHRSVSWYQQTPGQGLQFLFEYFSETQRNKGNFPGRFSGRQFSNSRSEMNVSTLELGDSALYLCASSSGRRGAGGNTIYFGEGSWLTVV.

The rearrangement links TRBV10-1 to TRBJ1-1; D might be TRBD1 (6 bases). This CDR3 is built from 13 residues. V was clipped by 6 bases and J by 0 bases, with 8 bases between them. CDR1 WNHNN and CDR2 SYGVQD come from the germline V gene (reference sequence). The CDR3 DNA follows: TGCGCCAGCAGCAGGGACATGAACACTGAAGCTTTCTTT. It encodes CASSRDMNTEAFF.

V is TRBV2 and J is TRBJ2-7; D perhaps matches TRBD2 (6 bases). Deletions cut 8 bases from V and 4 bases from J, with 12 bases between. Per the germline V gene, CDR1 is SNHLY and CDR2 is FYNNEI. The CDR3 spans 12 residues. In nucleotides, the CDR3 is TGTGCCAGCGGAGGGGAAAGTTACGAGCAGTACGTC. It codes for CASGGESYEQYV.

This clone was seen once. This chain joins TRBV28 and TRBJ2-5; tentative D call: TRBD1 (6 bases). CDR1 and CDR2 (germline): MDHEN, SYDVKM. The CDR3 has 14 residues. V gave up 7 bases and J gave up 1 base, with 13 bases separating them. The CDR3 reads CASNPDSLQETQYF. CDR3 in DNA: TGTGCCAGCAACCCGGACAGCCTCCAAGAGACCCAGTACTTC.

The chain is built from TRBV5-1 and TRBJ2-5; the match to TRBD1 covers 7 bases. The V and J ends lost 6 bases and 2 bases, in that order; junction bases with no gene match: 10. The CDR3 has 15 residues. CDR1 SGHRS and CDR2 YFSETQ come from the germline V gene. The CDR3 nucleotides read TGCGCCAGCACCCTTTTGGGACAGACACAAGAGACCCAGTACTTC. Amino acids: CASTLLGQTQETQYF.